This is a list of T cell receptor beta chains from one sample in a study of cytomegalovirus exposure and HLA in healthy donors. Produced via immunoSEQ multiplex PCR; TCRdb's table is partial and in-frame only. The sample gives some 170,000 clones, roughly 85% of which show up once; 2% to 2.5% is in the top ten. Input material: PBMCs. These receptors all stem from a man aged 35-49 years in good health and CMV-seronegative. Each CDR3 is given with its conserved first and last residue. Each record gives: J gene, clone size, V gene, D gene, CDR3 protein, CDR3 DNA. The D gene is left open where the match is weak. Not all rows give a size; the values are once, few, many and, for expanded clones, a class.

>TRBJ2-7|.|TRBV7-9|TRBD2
CSSSYRGLAGLDEQYF
TGTTCCAGCAGCTACCGGGGACTAGCGGGACTCGACGAGCAGTACTTC
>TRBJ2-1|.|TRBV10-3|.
CAITPLSGGEQFF
TGTGCCATCACCCCCCTATCGGGTGGAGAGCAGTTCTTC
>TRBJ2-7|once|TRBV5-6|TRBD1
CASSSGTGESYEQYF
TGTGCCAGCAGCTCCGGGACAGGCGAGTCCTACGAGCAGTACTTC
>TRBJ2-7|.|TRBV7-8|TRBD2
CASSWGLAGFGHEQYF
TGTGCCAGCAGCTGGGGGCTAGCGGGATTTGGTCACGAGCAGTACTTC
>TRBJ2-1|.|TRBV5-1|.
CASMEMGREQFF
TGCGCCAGCATGGAAATGGGGCGTGAGCAGTTCTTC
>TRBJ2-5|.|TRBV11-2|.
CASSLGQGFGETQYF
TGTGCCAGCAGCTTAGGTCAGGGGTTCGGGGAGACCCAGTACTTC
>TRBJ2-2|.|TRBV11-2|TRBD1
CASSTTGASTGELFF
TGTGCCAGCAGCACGACAGGGGCGTCCACCGGGGAGCTGTTTTTT
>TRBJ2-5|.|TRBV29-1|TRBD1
CSVLEGTGNQETQYF
TGCAGCGTCTTGGAGGGGACAGGTAACCAAGAGACCCAGTACTTC
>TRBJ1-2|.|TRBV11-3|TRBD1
CASSALLGDRAVPAYGYTF
TGTGCCAGCAGCGCACTCCTCGGGGACAGGGCAGTCCCAGCCTATGGCTACACCTTC
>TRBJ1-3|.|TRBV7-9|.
CASSPRLSSGNTIYF
TGTGCCAGCAGCCCTCGCCTTAGCTCTGGAAACACCATATATTTT
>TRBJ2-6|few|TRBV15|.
CATSVWHSFGANVLTF
TGTGCCACCAGCGTATGGCATTCCTTCGGGGCCAACGTCCTGACTTTC
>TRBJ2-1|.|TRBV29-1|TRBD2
CSSTGTSGTSSYNEQFF
TGCAGCTCCACCGGGACTAGCGGGACCAGCTCCTACAATGAGCAGTTCTTC
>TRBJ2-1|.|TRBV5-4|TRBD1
CASSHSRDRVKNEQFF
TGTGCCAGCAGCCACAGCCGGGACAGGGTAAAAAATGAGCAGTTCTTC
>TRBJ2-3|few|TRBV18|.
CASSPAADTQYF
TGTGCCAGCTCACCGGCGGCAGATACGCAGTATTTT
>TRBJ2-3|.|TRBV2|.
CASSRGPSSDTQYF
TGTGCCAGCAGCCGAGGGCCTAGTTCAGATACGCAGTATTTT
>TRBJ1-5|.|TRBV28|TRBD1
CASSFPGTGMVTQPQHF
TGTGCCAGCAGTTTCCCCGGGACAGGGATGGTAACTCAGCCCCAGCATTTT
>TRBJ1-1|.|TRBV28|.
CASSLFRGQAFF
TGTGCCAGCAGTTTGTTCAGGGGTCAAGCTTTCTTT
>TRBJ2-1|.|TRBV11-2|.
CASSPLGAYEQFF
TGTGCCAGCAGCCCCCTGGGGGCGTATGAGCAGTTCTTC
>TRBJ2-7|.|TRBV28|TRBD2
CASRPAGLAAYEQYF
TGTGCCAGCAGACCTGCGGGACTAGCGGCCTACGAGCAGTACTTC
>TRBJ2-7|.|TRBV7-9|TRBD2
CASSSTSGLPPYEQYF
TGTGCCAGCAGCTCGACTAGCGGGCTACCCCCCTACGAGCAGTACTTC
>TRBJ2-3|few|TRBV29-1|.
CSAPVGSTDTQYF
TGCAGCGCCCCGGTCGGGAGCACAGATACGCAGTATTTT
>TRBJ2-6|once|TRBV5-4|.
CASSPEGGPGANVLTF
TGTGCCAGCAGCCCGGAGGGGGGGCCTGGGGCCAACGTCCTGACTTTC
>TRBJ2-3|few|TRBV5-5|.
CASRPEGDTQYF
TGTGCCAGCAGACCCGAGGGAGATACGCAGTATTTT
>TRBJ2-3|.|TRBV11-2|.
CASSFPSSDTQYF
TGTGCCAGCAGCTTCCCCAGTTCAGATACGCAGTATTTT
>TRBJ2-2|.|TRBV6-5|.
CASSVASTGELFF
TGTGCCAGCAGTGTAGCGAGCACCGGGGAGCTGTTTTTT
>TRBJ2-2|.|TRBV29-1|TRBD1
CSVRGHDGELFF
TGCAGCGTTAGGGGGCATGACGGGGAGCTGTTTTTT
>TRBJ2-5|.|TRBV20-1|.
CSVPSQETQYF
TGCAGTGTGCCCAGTCAGGAGACCCAGTACTTC
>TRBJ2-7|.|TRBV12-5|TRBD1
CASGWVQGRSYEQYF
TGTGCTAGTGGTTGGGTACAGGGGAGATCCTACGAGCAGTACTTC
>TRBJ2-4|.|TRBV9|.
CASSPRTGLGIQYF
TGTGCCAGCAGCCCGCGGACTGGCCTAGGCATTCAGTACTTC
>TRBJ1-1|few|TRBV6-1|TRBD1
CASSVSGGEAFF
TGTGCCAGCAGTGTCTCAGGGGGCGAGGCTTTCTTT
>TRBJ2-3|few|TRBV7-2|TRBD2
CASSLVPSGAITNTDTQYF
TGTGCCAGCAGCTTAGTTCCTAGCGGGGCTATTACAAACACAGATACGCAGTATTTT
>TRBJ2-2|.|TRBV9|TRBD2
CASSAGLAGVRTGELFF
TGTGCCAGCAGCGCAGGACTAGCGGGAGTAAGGACCGGGGAGCTGTTTTTT
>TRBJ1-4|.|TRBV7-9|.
CASSRESLTNEKLFF
TGTGCCAGCAGCCGGGAGTCCTTAACTAATGAAAAACTGTTTTTT
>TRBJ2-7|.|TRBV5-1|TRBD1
CASSLGQGSSYEQYF
TGCGCCAGCAGCTTGGGACAGGGTAGCTCCTACGAGCAGTACTTC
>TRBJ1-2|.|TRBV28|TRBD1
CASTPPPTGGGGYTF
TGTGCCAGCACTCCTCCCCCAACAGGGGGCGGGGGCTACACCTTC
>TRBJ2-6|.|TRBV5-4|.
CASSLSGARYNVLTF
TGTGCCAGCAGCTTGAGTGGGGCCAGGTATAACGTCCTGACTTTC
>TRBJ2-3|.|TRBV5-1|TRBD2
CASRPGLADTDTQYF
TGCGCCAGCAGACCCGGACTAGCGGACACAGATACGCAGTATTTT